These T cell receptor beta chains were read from a single sample in a study of OX40 agonist ivuxolimab in advanced cancers. The protocol was immunoSEQ multiplex PCR, while the TCRdb copy is restricted to in-frame clones and leaves out a portion. The data hold more than 10,000 clones, with 65% to 90% observed a single time. The material sequenced was CD4+ or CD8+ T cells sorted from blood, taken in a trial of the OX40 agonist ivuxolimab. These receptors were collected from an adult with an advanced solid tumor such as melanoma, head and neck, liver or kidney cancer. CDR3s leave out the opening cysteine and the closing phenylalanine or tryptophan. The order of the fields is V gene, D gene, J gene, CDR3 protein. A D gene is named only where the DNA matches it firmly.

V: TRBV27; D: TRBD2; J: TRBJ2-1; CDR3: ASSSGLVGYNEQF
V: TRBV28; D: TRBD1; J: TRBJ2-6; CDR3: ASFEGQEQSGANVLT
V: TRBV5-6; D: TRBD2; J: TRBJ2-7; CDR3: ASSLGGLGYEQY
V: TRBV10-3; D: -; J: TRBJ2-5; CDR3: AISKEETWIVAQY
V: TRBV19; D: -; J: TRBJ2-1; CDR3: ATQVTPYNEQF
V: TRBV9; D: -; J: TRBJ1-1; CDR3: ASRRTDGVSEAF
V: TRBV10-1; D: -; J: TRBJ2-6; CDR3: ASSLTLAQSRANVLT
V: TRBV11-2; D: -; J: TRBJ2-7; CDR3: ASSLGVFAHEQY
V: TRBV28; D: TRBD2; J: TRBJ2-1; CDR3: ASRGGPGGPYNEQF
V: TRBV14; D: -; J: TRBJ1-1; CDR3: ASSQDLSTEAF
V: TRBV5-1; D: TRBD2; J: TRBJ2-5; CDR3: ASSPGTSGRKTQY
V: TRBV13; D: -; J: TRBJ2-7; CDR3: ASRSDGYEQY
V: TRBV7-9; D: TRBD1; J: TRBJ1-2; CDR3: ASSIIQGILGGYT
V: TRBV12-5; D: TRBD2; J: TRBJ2-7; CDR3: ASGFRGPGRAAYEQY
V: TRBV19; D: TRBD2; J: TRBJ2-1; CDR3: ASSLLAGVNNEQF
V: TRBV28; D: TRBD1; J: TRBJ2-1; CDR3: ASSYDRDSSYNEQF
V: TRBV5-1; D: -; J: TRBJ2-6; CDR3: ASSLSTGANVLT
V: TRBV6-5; D: -; J: TRBJ2-5; CDR3: ASSYKGTWGETQY
V: TRBV5-4; D: TRBD2; J: TRBJ2-7; CDR3: ASSQGLEGNGGEQY
V: TRBV11-1; D: -; J: TRBJ2-2; CDR3: ASSLGGMWNGELF
V: TRBV5-5; D: -; J: TRBJ1-2; CDR3: ASSLRGVGGYT
V: TRBV5-4; D: -; J: TRBJ2-1; CDR3: AYDAGSYNEQF
V: TRBV19; D: -; J: TRBJ1-2; CDR3: ASGDGLNYGYT
V: TRBV5-1; D: -; J: TRBJ2-7; CDR3: ASSSNRVERYEQY
V: TRBV6-1; D: -; J: TRBJ2-1; CDR3: ASSDSSYNEQF
V: TRBV27; D: -; J: TRBJ2-3; CDR3: ASSLYDTQY
V: TRBV13; D: -; J: TRBJ2-2; CDR3: ASSLEGGELF
V: TRBV19; D: TRBD2; J: TRBJ2-5; CDR3: ASSSPGLGGQETQY
V: TRBV7-6; D: -; J: TRBJ2-3; CDR3: ASSQRDILSTDTQY
V: TRBV6-1; D: -; J: TRBJ1-2; CDR3: ASSEAGGKWNGYT
V: TRBV4-1; D: -; J: TRBJ2-2; CDR3: ASSYSSGAGELF
V: TRBV27; D: TRBD1; J: TRBJ1-2; CDR3: ASTPTGGLRYT
V: TRBV6-4; D: -; J: TRBJ2-1; CDR3: ASSDSAVSYNEQF
V: TRBV28; D: -; J: TRBJ2-2; CDR3: ASSFQGYTGELF
V: TRBV5-4; D: -; J: TRBJ2-7; CDR3: ASSPPGAGVYEQY
V: TRBV5-4; D: TRBD1; J: TRBJ2-5; CDR3: ASSFGTAQTQY
V: TRBV13; D: -; J: TRBJ2-1; CDR3: ASSLSLGDGRPFVYEQF
V: TRBV19; D: -; J: TRBJ2-1; CDR3: ASSISEGTPYNEQF
V: TRBV27; D: -; J: TRBJ2-3; CDR3: ASTSFGTQY
V: TRBV6-4; D: -; J: TRBJ2-3; CDR3: ASSHSGGGSTDTQY
V: TRBV11-3; D: -; J: TRBJ2-1; CDR3: ASSKTPGNEQF
V: TRBV5-8; D: -; J: TRBJ2-2; CDR3: ASSFSTRSNTGELF
V: TRBV7-8; D: -; J: TRBJ2-2; CDR3: ASSLVRGRQLAGELF
V: TRBV30; D: -; J: TRBJ2-1; CDR3: AWSDLAGDLGNEQF
V: TRBV4-1; D: -; J: TRBJ1-1; CDR3: ASSQDAARDNTEAF
V: TRBV27; D: -; J: TRBJ1-6; CDR3: ASSLGGRGTNSPLH
V: TRBV7-9; D: -; J: TRBJ1-2; CDR3: ASSLVADYGYT
V: TRBV29-1; D: TRBD1; J: TRBJ2-7; CDR3: SVDQGDYEQY
V: TRBV30; D: TRBD1; J: TRBJ1-2; CDR3: AWEGVTGGYT
V: TRBV6-1; D: -; J: TRBJ1-5; CDR3: ASSEGPLGAQPQH
V: TRBV9; D: -; J: TRBJ1-1; CDR3: ASSPGVATEAF
V: TRBV27; D: -; J: TRBJ2-5; CDR3: ASSYPGETQY
V: TRBV4-1; D: -; J: TRBJ1-5; CDR3: ASSQVLGGNQPQH
V: TRBV19; D: -; J: TRBJ1-2; CDR3: ASSIDLATRDGYT
V: TRBV29-1; D: -; J: TRBJ2-7; CDR3: SVEDPAGPRREQY
V: TRBV6-6; D: -; J: TRBJ2-5; CDR3: ASTPRSDRETQY
V: TRBV4-1; D: TRBD2; J: TRBJ2-3; CDR3: ASSQHPYLGTSGGTDTQY
V: TRBV7-9; D: -; J: TRBJ1-5; CDR3: ASSSGNQPQH
V: TRBV30; D: -; J: TRBJ1-3; CDR3: AWTLTGNTIY